The sequence of this TCR beta chain was determined in a study of T cell changes during pregnancy in multiple sclerosis. The CDR3 is made up of 14 amino acids. The V and J ends lost 0 bases and 2 bases respectively, with 5 bases between them. The table came from immunoSEQ multiplex PCR; TCRdb's copy has only in-frame clones and leaves some out. Among 75,000 to 80,000 clones listed, more than 85% were seen once. The clonotype originates from a female donor in good health, enrolled as a control in a pregnancy study. Sequenced here: peripheral blood, sampled after pregnancy. The chain recombines TRBV23-1 with TRBJ1-3; D remains ambiguous. TRBV23-1 is placed among ORFs of uncertain function. The CDR3 loop is CASSQSPPGNTIYF. The CDR3 nucleotides are TGCGCCAGCAGTCAATCCCCTCCTGGAAACACCATATATTTT.